The rows below give T cell receptor beta chains drawn from one sample of a study of Ad26.COV2.S vaccination and SARS-CoV-2 variants. Only in-frame clones appear in the TCRdb table, and some are missing; sequencing was by immunoSEQ multiplex PCR. The profile shows approximately 450,000 clones, about nine tenths of them singletons. The sequences come from peripheral blood, collected in a trial of Ad26.COV2.S vaccine versus placebo. These receptors all stem from a person aged 18-65 years who received the Ad26.COV2.S COVID-19 vaccine or a placebo. Each CDR3 is given with its conserved first and last residue. D genes are given only for firm matches. Clone sizes are given selectively: once, few, many, or a class where the clone is expanded.

d_call	j_call	v_call	clone_size	cdr3_nt	cdr3_aa
.	TRBJ2-5	TRBV6-1	.	TGTGCCAGCAGTGAAGGATGGGCTCCTTCGGGGACCCAGTACTTC	CASSEGWAPSGTQYF
.	TRBJ2-3	TRBV14	once	TGTGCCAGCAGCCAGATATTACGGGATACGCAGTATTTT	CASSQILRDTQYF
.	TRBJ2-3	TRBV7-9	.	TGTGCCAGCAGCTTCGGAACAACTAGCACAGATACGCAGTATTTT	CASSFGTTSTDTQYF
.	TRBJ1-6	TRBV27	.	TGTGCCAGCAGTGAAGACGGGGGTTCACCCCTCCACTTT	CASSEDGGSPLHF
.	TRBJ1-1	TRBV6-2/TRBV6-3	.	TGTGCCAGCAGTTACGCTGTTCGGGGCACTGAAGCTTTCTTT	CASSYAVRGTEAFF
TRBD2	TRBJ2-1	TRBV9	.	TGTGCCAGCAGCGTAGTGCGGGAGGTATCCTACAATGAGCAGTTCTTC	CASSVVREVSYNEQFF
.	TRBJ2-7	TRBV11-3	.	TGTGCCAGCAGCTTTCCGGGACGGCCCTACGAGCAGTACTTC	CASSFPGRPYEQYF
.	TRBJ2-1	TRBV9	few	TGTGCCAGCAGCGTAGGAACCCTAGCTTCCTACAATGAGCAGTTCTTC	CASSVGTLASYNEQFF
.	TRBJ2-5	TRBV29-1	few	TGCAGCGTTGAAGGGGGTTGGGAAGAGACCCAGTACTTC	CSVEGGWEETQYF
.	TRBJ2-4	TRBV5-1	.	TGCGCCAGCAGCTCCACGGTAGCCAAAAACATTCAGTACTTC	CASSSTVAKNIQYF
.	TRBJ2-7	TRBV4-2	.	TGTGCCAGCAGCCAAGATTCGGCCAGAGACTACGAGCAGTACTTC	CASSQDSARDYEQYF
TRBD1	TRBJ1-5	TRBV7-2	.	TGTGCCAGCAGCTCGACAGGGAGCAATCAGCCCCAGCATTTT	CASSSTGSNQPQHF
TRBD2	TRBJ2-7	TRBV4-2	once	TGTGCCAGCAGCCAGGGACTAGCGGAGGGGGACTACGAGCAGTACTTC	CASSQGLAEGDYEQYF
TRBD2	TRBJ2-1	TRBV19	.	TGTGCCAGTAGTATGTTCGGGAGGGGATACAATGAGCAGTTCTTC	CASSMFGRGYNEQFF
TRBD1	TRBJ1-4	TRBV7-9	.	TGTGCCAGCAGCTCAAAAAGCGGGACAGGGAGGCGCGATGAAAAACTGTTTTTT	CASSSKSGTGRRDEKLFF
TRBD2	TRBJ2-1	TRBV10-2	.	TGCGCCAGCAGTGAGCCGGGACTAGGCCTTTTGAATGAGCAGTTCTTC	CASSEPGLGLLNEQFF
TRBD2	TRBJ2-7	TRBV3-1/TRBV3-2	.	TGTGCCAGCAGCCTGGGACTAGCGGTTAATTACGAGCAGTACTTC	CASSLGLAVNYEQYF
.	TRBJ2-7	TRBV15	.	TGTGCCACCAGCAGAGAGGACTTCTACGAGCAGTACTTC	CATSREDFYEQYF
TRBD1	TRBJ2-1	TRBV6-2/TRBV6-3	.	TGTGCCAGCAGTTACTCGACAGGGACCCTCGACAATGAGCAGTTCTTC	CASSYSTGTLDNEQFF
TRBD1	TRBJ2-5	TRBV24-1	.	TGTGCCACATCGGGCAGGGGGCACGAGACCCAGTACTTC	CATSGRGHETQYF
.	TRBJ1-1	TRBV10-2	.	TGCGCCATCCGGCAGACGAACACTGAAGCTTTCTTT	CAIRQTNTEAFF
.	TRBJ1-2	TRBV10-3	.	TGTGCCATCAGTAATCCTATTGTCGCAGAGGACGGCTACACCTTC	CAISNPIVAEDGYTF
.	TRBJ1-1	TRBV2	once	TGTGCCACCGGGAGAGGACTGAACACTGAAGCTTTCTTT	CATGRGLNTEAFF
.	TRBJ1-5	TRBV7-2	.	TGTGCCAGCAGCGTAGGAAGCGACAGGCCCAATCAGCCCCAGCATTTT	CASSVGSDRPNQPQHF
.	TRBJ2-5	TRBV7-8	.	TGTGCCAGCAGCTTAGGGGGAGATGGGGAGACCCAGTACTTC	CASSLGGDGETQYF
.	TRBJ2-7	TRBV4-3	.	TGCGCCAGCAGCCAAGTCGGGGGACGCGGATCCTACGAGCAGTACTTC	CASSQVGGRGSYEQYF
TRBD1	TRBJ1-5	TRBV3-1/TRBV3-2	.	TGTGCCAGCAGCCAAGCGACAGGGGATAATCAGCCCCAGCATTTT	CASSQATGDNQPQHF
TRBD1	TRBJ1-1	TRBV6-4	.	TGTGCCAGCAGTGACTCGGTCAGGGGGTGGATTTACACTGAAGCTTTCTTT	CASSDSVRGWIYTEAFF
.	TRBJ2-7	TRBV2	.	TGTGCCAGCAGTTACACCGACGAGCAGTACTTC	CASSYTDEQYF
.	TRBJ2-3	TRBV7-9	once	TGTGCCAGCAGCCGGGCCCGGGACGGCACAGATACGCAGTATTTT	CASSRARDGTDTQYF
TRBD1	TRBJ1-2	TRBV6-5	.	TGTGCCAGCAGTCGGACAGGCTATGGCTACACCTTC	CASSRTGYGYTF
.	TRBJ1-6	TRBV21-1	.	TGTGCCAGCATAAGGGACCAAAAGAGCTCCTATAATTCACCCCTCCACTTT	CASIRDQKSSYNSPLHF
TRBD1	TRBJ1-1	TRBV7-9	.	TGTGCCAGCAGCTTGTGGACAGGGGTGCCGAACACTGAAGCTTTCTTT	CASSLWTGVPNTEAFF
TRBD2	TRBJ2-1	TRBV7-9	.	TGTGCCAGCAGTTATACTAGCGGAACCTACAATGAGCAGTTCTTC	CASSYTSGTYNEQFF
.	TRBJ2-7	TRBV7-2	.	TGTGCCAGCAGCTTAGACGGGTACGGCTACGAGCAGTACTTC	CASSLDGYGYEQYF
.	TRBJ2-7	TRBV6-5	.	TGTGCCAGCAGGGTCCCGGGACCACCGGGAGAGCAGTACTTC	CASRVPGPPGEQYF
TRBD1	TRBJ1-1	TRBV18	.	TGTGCCAGCTCACCACGGGACAGGTCTATCATGAACACTGAAGCTTTCTTT	CASSPRDRSIMNTEAFF
.	TRBJ1-1	TRBV6-6	once	TGTGCCAGCAGCGGGACATATGAAGCTTTCTTT	CASSGTYEAFF
TRBD2	TRBJ2-2	TRBV20-1	.	TGCAGTGCTAGTTTACTAGCGGGAGGGAACACCGGGGAGCTGTTTTTT	CSASLLAGGNTGELFF
TRBD1	TRBJ1-2	TRBV5-6	.	TGTGCCAGCTCGGTTAGACAGGGAAGGAACTATGGCTACACCTTC	CASSVRQGRNYGYTF
.	TRBJ2-3	TRBV7-8	.	TGTGCCAGCAGCAGTACCACAGATACGCAGTATTTT	CASSSTTDTQYF
TRBD1	TRBJ2-7	TRBV7-8	.	TGTGCCAGCAGCTCGGGACAGGCTTCTTCCTACGAGCAGTACTTC	CASSSGQASSYEQYF